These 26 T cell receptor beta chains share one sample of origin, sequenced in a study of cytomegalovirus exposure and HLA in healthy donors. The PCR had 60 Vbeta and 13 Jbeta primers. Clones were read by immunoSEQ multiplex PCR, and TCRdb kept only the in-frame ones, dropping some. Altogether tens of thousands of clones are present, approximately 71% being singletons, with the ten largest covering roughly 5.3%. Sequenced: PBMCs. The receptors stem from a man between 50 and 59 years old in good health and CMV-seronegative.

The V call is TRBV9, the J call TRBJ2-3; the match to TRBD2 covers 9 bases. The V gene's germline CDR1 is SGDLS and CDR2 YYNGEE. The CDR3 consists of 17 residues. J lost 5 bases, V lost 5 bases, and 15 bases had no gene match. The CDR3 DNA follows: TGTGCCAGCAGTAATCCGTTGGTAGTAGCGGGGGTAGATACGCAGTATTTT. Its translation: CASSNPLVVAGVDTQYF. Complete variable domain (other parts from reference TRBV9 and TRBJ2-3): DSGVTQTPKHLITATGQRVTLRCSPRSGDLSVYWYQQSLDQGLQFLIQYYNGEERAKGNILERFSAQQFPDLHSELNLSSLELGDSALYFCASSNPLVVAGVDTQYFGPGTRLTVL.

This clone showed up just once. This chain's CDR3 is CASSGGARDRPQHF. CDR3 nucleotide sequence: TGTGCCAGCAGTGGGGGCGCAAGGGATCGGCCCCAGCATTTT. The rearrangement links TRBV2 to TRBJ1-5; D perhaps matches TRBD1 (5 bases). The CDR3 is made up of 14 amino acids. Germline V lookup: CDR1 SNHLY, CDR2 FYNNEI. The V end lost 4 bases, the J end lost 9 bases, and 16 bases lay between the germline ends.

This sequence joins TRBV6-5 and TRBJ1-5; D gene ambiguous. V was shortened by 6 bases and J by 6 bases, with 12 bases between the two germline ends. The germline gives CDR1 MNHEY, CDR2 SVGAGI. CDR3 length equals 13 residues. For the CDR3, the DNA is TGTGCCAGCAGAATCGGGGTTAGTCAGCCCCAGCATTTT. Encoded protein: CASRIGVSQPQHF.

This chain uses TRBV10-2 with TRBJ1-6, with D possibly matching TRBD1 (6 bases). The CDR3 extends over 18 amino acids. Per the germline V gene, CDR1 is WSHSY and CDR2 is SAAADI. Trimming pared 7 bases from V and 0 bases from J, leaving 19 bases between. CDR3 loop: CASNERMGANSYNSPLHF. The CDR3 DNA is TGCGCCAGCAACGAGAGGATGGGGGCGAACTCCTATAATTCACCCCTCCACTTT.

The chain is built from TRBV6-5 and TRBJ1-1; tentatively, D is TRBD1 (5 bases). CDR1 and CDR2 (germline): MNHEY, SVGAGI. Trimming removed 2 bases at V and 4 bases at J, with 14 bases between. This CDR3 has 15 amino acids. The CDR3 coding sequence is TGTGCCAGCAGTTACGGTATCGGGGGTCCCACTGAAGCTTTCTTT. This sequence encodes CASSYGIGGPTEAFF.

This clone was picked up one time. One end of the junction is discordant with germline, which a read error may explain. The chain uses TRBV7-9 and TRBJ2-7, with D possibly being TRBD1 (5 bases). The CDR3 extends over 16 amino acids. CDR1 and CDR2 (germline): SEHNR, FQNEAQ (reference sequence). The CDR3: CSSSQGVQGTNYEQYF. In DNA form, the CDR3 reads TGTTCCAGCAGCCAAGGGGTCCAGGGTACCAACTACGAGCAGTACTTC.

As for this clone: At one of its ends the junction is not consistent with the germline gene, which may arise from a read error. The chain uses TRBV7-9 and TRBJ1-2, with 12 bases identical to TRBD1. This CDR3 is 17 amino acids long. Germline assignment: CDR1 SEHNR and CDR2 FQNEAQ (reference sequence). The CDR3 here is CSSTPGGTGGFLKGYTF. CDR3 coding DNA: TGTTCCAGCACCCCCGGGGGGACAGGGGGCTTTCTAAAGGGCTACACCTTC.

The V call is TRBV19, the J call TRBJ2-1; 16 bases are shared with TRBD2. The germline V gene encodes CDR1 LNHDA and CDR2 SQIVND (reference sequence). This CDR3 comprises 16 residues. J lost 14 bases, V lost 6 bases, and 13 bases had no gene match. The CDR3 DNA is TGTGCCAGTAGCCCCACCTCCGGGACTAGCGGGGGGGGAAAGTTCTTC. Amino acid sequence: CASSPTSGTSGGGKFF.

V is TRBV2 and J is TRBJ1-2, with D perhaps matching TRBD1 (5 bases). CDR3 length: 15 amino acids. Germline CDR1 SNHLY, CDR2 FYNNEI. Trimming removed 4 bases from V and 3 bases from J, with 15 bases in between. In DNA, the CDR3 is TGTGCCAGCAGTGCCGGGCAGGGTTTGGACTATGGCTACACCTTC. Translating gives CASSAGQGLDYGYTF.

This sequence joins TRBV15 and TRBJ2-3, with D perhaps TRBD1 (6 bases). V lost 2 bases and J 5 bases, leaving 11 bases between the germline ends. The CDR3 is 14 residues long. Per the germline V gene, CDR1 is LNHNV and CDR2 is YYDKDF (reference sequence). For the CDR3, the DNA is TGTGCCACCAGCAGATCTATCAGGGGAGATACGCAGTATTTT. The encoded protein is CATSRSIRGDTQYF.

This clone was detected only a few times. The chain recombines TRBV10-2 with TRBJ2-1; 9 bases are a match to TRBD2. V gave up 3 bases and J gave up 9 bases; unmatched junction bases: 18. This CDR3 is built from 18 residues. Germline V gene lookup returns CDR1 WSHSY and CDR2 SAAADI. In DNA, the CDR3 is TGCGCCAGCAGTGACTGGACTACCGGGACTAGCTTAACCACTGAGCAGTTCTTC. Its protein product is CASSDWTTGTSLTTEQFF.

As DNA, the CDR3 is TGTGCCAGCAGCCCTACCCGCCTATCCCGAGGCACTGAAGCTTTCTTT. Protein: CASSPTRLSRGTEAFF. The chain employs TRBV7-6 and TRBJ1-1; unclear D gene. The CDR3 is 16 residues long. The germline V gene encodes CDR1 SGHVS and CDR2 FNYEAQ. V shed 5 bases and J shed 4 bases, with 20 bases lying between them.

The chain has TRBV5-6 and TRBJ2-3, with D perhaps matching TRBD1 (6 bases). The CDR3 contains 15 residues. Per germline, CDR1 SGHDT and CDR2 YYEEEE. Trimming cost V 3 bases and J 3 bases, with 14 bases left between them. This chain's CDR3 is CASSYQGWATDTQYF. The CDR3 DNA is TGTGCCAGCAGCTATCAGGGGTGGGCGACAGATACGCAGTATTTT.

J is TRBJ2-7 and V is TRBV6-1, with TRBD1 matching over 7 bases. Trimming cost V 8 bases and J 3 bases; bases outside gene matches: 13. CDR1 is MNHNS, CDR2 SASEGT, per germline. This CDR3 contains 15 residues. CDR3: CASRARDSFVYEQYF. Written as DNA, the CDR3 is TGTGCCAGCCGAGCCAGGGACAGCTTCGTCTACGAGCAGTACTTC.

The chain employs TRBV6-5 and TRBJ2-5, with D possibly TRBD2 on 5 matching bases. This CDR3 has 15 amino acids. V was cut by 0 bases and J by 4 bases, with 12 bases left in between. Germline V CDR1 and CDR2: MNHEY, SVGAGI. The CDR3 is CASSYSASRLETQYF. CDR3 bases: TGTGCCAGCAGTTACTCGGCTAGCAGGTTAGAGACCCAGTACTTC.

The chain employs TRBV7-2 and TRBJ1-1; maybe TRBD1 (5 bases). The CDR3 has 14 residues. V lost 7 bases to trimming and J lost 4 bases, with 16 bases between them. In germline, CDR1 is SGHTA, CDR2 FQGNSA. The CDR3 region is CASTVRSGVTEAFF. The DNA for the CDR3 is TGTGCCAGCACAGTCAGGTCGGGGGTCACTGAAGCTTTCTTT.

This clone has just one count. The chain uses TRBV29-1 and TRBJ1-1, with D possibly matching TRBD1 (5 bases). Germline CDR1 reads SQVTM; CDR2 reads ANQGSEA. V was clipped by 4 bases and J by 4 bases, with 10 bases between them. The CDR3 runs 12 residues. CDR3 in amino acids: CSVVRVSTEAFF. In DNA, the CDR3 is TGCAGCGTTGTCAGGGTGAGCACTGAAGCTTTCTTT.

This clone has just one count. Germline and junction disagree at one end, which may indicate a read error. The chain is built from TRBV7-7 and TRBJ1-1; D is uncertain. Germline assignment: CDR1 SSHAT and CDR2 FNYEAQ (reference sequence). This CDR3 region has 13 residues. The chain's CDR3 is CASSFNSQTEAFF. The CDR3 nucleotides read TGTGCTAGCAGCTTCAACAGTCAAACTGAAGCTTTCTTT. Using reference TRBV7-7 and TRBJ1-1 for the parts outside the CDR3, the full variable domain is GAGVSQSPRYKVTKRGQDVTLRCDPISSHATLYWYQQALGQGPEFLTYFNYEAQPDKSGLPSDRFSAERPEGSISTLTIQRTEQRDSAMYRCASSFNSQTEAFFGQGTRLTVV.

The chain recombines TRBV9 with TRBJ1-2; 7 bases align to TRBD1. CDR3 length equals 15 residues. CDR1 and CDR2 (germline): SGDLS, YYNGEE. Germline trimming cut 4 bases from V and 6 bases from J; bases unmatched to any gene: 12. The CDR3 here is CASSPDPTGTDGYTF. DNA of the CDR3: TGTGCCAGCAGCCCGGACCCGACAGGGACGGATGGCTACACCTTC.

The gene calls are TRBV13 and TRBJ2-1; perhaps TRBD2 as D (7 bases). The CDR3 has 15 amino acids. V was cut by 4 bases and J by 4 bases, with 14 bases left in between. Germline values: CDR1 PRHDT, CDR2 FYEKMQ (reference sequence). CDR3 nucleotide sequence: TGTGCCAGCAGCTCGAGGGGGGGGGAATACAATGAGCAGTTCTTC. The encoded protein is CASSSRGGEYNEQFF. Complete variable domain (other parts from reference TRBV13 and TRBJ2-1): AAGVIQSPRHLIKEKRETATLKCYPIPRHDTVYWYQQGPGQDPQFLISFYEKMQSDKGSIPDRFSAQQFSDYHSELNMSSLELGDSALYFCASSSRGGEYNEQFFGPGTRLTVL.

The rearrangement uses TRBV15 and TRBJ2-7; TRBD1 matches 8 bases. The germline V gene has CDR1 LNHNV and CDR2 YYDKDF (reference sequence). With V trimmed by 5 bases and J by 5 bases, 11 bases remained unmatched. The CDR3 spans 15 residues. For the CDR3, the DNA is TGTGCCACCAGCCCCTTTATGGGACAGGTCAACGAGCAGTACTTC. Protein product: CATSPFMGQVNEQYF.

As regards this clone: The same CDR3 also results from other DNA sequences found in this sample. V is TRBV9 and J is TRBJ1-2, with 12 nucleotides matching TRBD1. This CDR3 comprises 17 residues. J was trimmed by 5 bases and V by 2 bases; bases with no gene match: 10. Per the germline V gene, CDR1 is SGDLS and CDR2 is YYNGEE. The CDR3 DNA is TGTGCCAGCAGCGTGGGGGCGACGGGACAGGGGGCTTATGGCTACACCTTC. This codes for CASSVGATGQGAYGYTF.

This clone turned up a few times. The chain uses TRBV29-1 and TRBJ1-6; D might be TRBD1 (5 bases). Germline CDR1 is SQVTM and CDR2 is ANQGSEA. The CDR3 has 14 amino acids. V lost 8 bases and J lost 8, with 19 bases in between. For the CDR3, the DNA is TGCAGCCTATATGACAGACGGGTTTATTCACCCCTCCACTTT. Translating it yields CSLYDRRVYSPLHF.

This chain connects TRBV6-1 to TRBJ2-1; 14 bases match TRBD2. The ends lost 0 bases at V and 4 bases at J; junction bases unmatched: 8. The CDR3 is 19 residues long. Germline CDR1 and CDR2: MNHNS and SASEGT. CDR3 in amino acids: CASSEALGLAGGSYNEQFF. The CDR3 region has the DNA TGTGCCAGCAGTGAAGCGCTCGGACTAGCGGGGGGATCTTACAATGAGCAGTTCTTC.

The CDR3 region has the DNA TGTGCCAGCAGCGTAGGGCAGGGCGGCTACGAGCAGTACTTC. As protein: CASSVGQGGYEQYF. V gene TRBV9 combines with J gene TRBJ2-7; D might be TRBD1 (5 bases). There are 14 residues in the CDR3. Trimming removed 0 bases from V and 3 bases from J, with 10 bases in between. Germline V CDR1 and CDR2: SGDLS, YYNGEE.

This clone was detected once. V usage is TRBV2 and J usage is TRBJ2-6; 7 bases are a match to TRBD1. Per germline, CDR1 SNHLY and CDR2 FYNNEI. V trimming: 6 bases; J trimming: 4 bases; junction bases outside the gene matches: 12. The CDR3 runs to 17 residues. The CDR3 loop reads CASRPDRVPSGANVLTF. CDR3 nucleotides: TGTGCCAGCAGACCCGACAGGGTCCCCTCGGGGGCCAACGTCCTGACTTTC.